Listed below are T cell receptor beta chains from one sample, sequenced in a study of blood T cell repertoires in COVID-19. Using immunoSEQ multiplex PCR, the repertoire was profiled, and TCRdb retains in-frame clones only, with some absent. The profile shows around 130,000 clones, over 65% of them singletons. The sequenced material came from peripheral blood. These receptors came from a woman aged 70 to 79 with acute or convalescent COVID-19. Each CDR3 is given with its conserved first and last residue. Fields, in order: J gene, clone size, V gene, D gene, CDR3 protein, CDR3 DNA. D genes are given only for firm matches. The size of a clone is reported for some rows only, either as once, few or many, or as a class for expanded clones.

>TRBJ2-5|once|TRBV11-2|.
CASSYTSGVRGETQYF
TGTGCCAGCAGCTATACCTCCGGGGTTCGAGGAGAGACCCAGTACTTC
>TRBJ2-6|.|TRBV5-1|.
CASSLGAGFGANVLTF
TGCGCCAGCAGCCTGGGAGCAGGGTTCGGGGCCAACGTCCTGACTTTC
>TRBJ1-2|.|TRBV3-1/TRBV3-2|.
CASSQVIRGANYGYTF
TGTGCCAGCAGCCAAGTCATTAGGGGCGCGAACTATGGCTACACCTTC
>TRBJ1-1|once|TRBV27|.
CASSYFGSGATEAFF
TGTGCCAGCAGCTATTTCGGCTCAGGGGCAACTGAAGCTTTCTTT
>TRBJ2-5|few|TRBV19|TRBD2
CASSTGGLADQETQYF
TGTGCCAGTAGTACCGGGGGGTTAGCGGATCAAGAGACCCAGTACTTC
>TRBJ1-6|.|TRBV2|.
CAARARVANSPLHF
TGTGCCGCCCGCGCCAGGGTGGCGAATTCACCCCTCCACTTT
>TRBJ2-1|.|TRBV3-1/TRBV3-2|TRBD1
CASSPVDRGPNEQFF
TGTGCCAGCAGCCCCGTGGACAGGGGGCCGAATGAGCAGTTCTTC
>TRBJ1-2|many|TRBV30|TRBD1
CAWTRDSIYYGYTF
TGTGCCTGGACCCGGGACAGCATATACTATGGCTACACCTTC
>TRBJ1-1|.|TRBV18|.
CASSLDSEAFF
TGTGCCAGCTCACTTGACAGTGAAGCTTTCTTT
>TRBJ1-3|.|TRBV4-2|.
CASSQDRGSGNTIYF
TGTGCCAGCAGCCAAGATAGAGGGTCCGGAAACACCATATATTTT
>TRBJ1-1|.|TRBV4-3|.
CASSHTRNTEAFF
TGCGCCAGCAGCCACACACGGAACACTGAAGCTTTCTTT
>TRBJ1-1|.|TRBV11-3|.
CASRGRGPEAFF
TGTGCCAGCAGAGGTAGGGGTCCTGAAGCTTTCTTT
>TRBJ1-1|.|TRBV9|.
CASTREVGNTEAFF
TGTGCCAGCACCAGGGAAGTGGGAAACACTGAAGCTTTCTTT
>TRBJ1-6|few|TRBV3-1/TRBV3-2|TRBD1
CASSQLGQGSPLHF
TGTGCCAGCAGCCAACTTGGACAGGGATCACCCCTCCACTTT
>TRBJ1-4|.|TRBV2|TRBD1
CASADRVREKLFF
TGTGCCAGCGCCGACAGGGTACGGGAAAAACTGTTTTTT
>TRBJ2-3|.|TRBV13|TRBD2
CASLRGGGRSTDTQYF
TGTGCCAGCTTGCGGGGGGGCGGTCGAAGCACAGATACGCAGTATTTT
>TRBJ1-5|.|TRBV12-3/TRBV12-4|TRBD1
CASSDRGGQPQHF
TGTGCCAGCAGTGACAGGGGTGGACAGCCCCAGCATTTT
>TRBJ1-3|.|TRBV19|.
CASSIYSTILSGNTIYF
TGTGCCAGTAGTATATACAGTACCATCCTCTCTGGAAACACCATATATTTT
>TRBJ1-2|.|TRBV4-3|.
CASSQVLGGRGGYTF
TGCGCCAGCAGCCAAGTTTTGGGGGGACGCGGTGGCTACACCTTC
>TRBJ1-2|.|TRBV5-4|.
CASSFPGQGYTF
TGTGCCAGCAGCTTTCCGGGACAAGGCTACACCTTC
>TRBJ1-2|.|TRBV6-4|.
CASSGGAGPNYGYTF
TGTGCCAGCAGCGGGGGGGCCGGACCCAACTATGGCTACACCTTC
>TRBJ1-1|.|TRBV9|.
CASSSQGLRTEAFF
TGTGCCAGCAGCTCCCAGGGCCTGAGGACTGAAGCTTTCTTT
>TRBJ1-2|.|TRBV5-5|TRBD1
CASSATGDTNYGYTF
TGTGCCAGCAGCGCGACAGGGGACACTAACTATGGCTACACCTTC
>TRBJ1-4|.|TRBV5-1|.
CASSPDYNEKLFF
TGCGCCAGCAGCCCCGACTATAATGAAAAACTGTTTTTT
>TRBJ1-2|once|TRBV3-1/TRBV3-2|TRBD1
CASSQGTGTVYGYTF
TGTGCCAGCAGCCAAGGAACCGGGACAGTGTATGGCTACACCTTC
>TRBJ1-3|.|TRBV7-2|.
CASSLNPITGSGNTIYF
TGTGCCAGCAGCTTAAACCCAATAACAGGCTCTGGAAACACCATATATTTT
>TRBJ1-2|.|TRBV2|.
CASSALGGSGGYTF
TGTGCCAGCAGCGCCTTGGGGGGGAGCGGTGGCTACACCTTC
>TRBJ2-7|.|TRBV5-1|TRBD2
CASRSSGGSYEQYF
TGCGCCAGCAGAAGTAGCGGGGGGTCCTACGAGCAGTACTTC
>TRBJ2-1|.|TRBV6-5|TRBD1
CASSGRDSYNEQFF
TGTGCCAGCAGCGGAAGGGACAGCTACAATGAGCAGTTCTTC
>TRBJ2-5|.|TRBV5-4|.
CASSRAHLGAAETQYF
TGTGCCAGCAGCCGGGCCCATCTAGGGGCAGCGGAGACCCAGTACTTC
>TRBJ2-7|.|TRBV7-2|.
CASSDGLIPYEQYF
TGTGCCAGCAGCGATGGACTAATCCCCTACGAGCAGTACTTC
>TRBJ2-1|.|TRBV4-1|.
CASRPDRPIQNNEQFF
TGCGCCAGCAGACCCGACAGGCCCATCCAAAATAATGAGCAGTTCTTC
>TRBJ1-2|once|TRBV7-2|TRBD1
CASSSQLQGYGYTF
TGTGCCAGCAGCTCCCAGTTACAGGGGTATGGCTACACCTTC
>TRBJ1-2|.|TRBV2|.
CASDTDNYGYTF
TGTGCCAGTGACACTGACAACTATGGCTACACCTTC
>TRBJ2-5|.|TRBV7-9|.
CASSLIMTVETQYF
TGTGCCAGCAGCTTAATTATGACTGTGGAGACCCAGTACTTC
>TRBJ1-4|few|TRBV5-6|TRBD1
CASSEMTGGSEKLFF
TGTGCCAGCAGCGAAATGACAGGGGGAAGTGAAAAACTGTTTTTT
>TRBJ1-6|.|TRBV6-5|.
CASSYQEDNSPLHF
TGTGCCAGCAGTTATCAGGAGGATAATTCACCCCTCCACTTT
>TRBJ2-5|.|TRBV7-2|.
CASSLGYEETQYF
TGTGCCAGCAGCTTAGGCTACGAAGAGACCCAGTACTTC
>TRBJ1-4|.|TRBV30|.
CAWSTHREATNEKLFF
TGTGCCTGGAGCACACATAGGGAGGCAACTAATGAAAAACTGTTTTTT
>TRBJ2-5|.|TRBV6-6|TRBD2
CASSYSLAGLETQYF
TGTGCCAGCAGTTACTCTTTAGCGGGATTAGAGACCCAGTACTTC
>TRBJ1-3|.|TRBV7-2|.
CASSPGGSGNTIYF
TGTGCCAGCAGCCCCGGAGGCTCTGGAAACACCATATATTTT
>TRBJ1-4|once|TRBV5-1|TRBD1
CASSLGTGEGKALFF
TGCGCCAGCAGCCTCGGGACAGGAGAGGGGAAGGCGCTGTTTTTT
>TRBJ1-1|.|TRBV12-3/TRBV12-4|TRBD1
CASSLDRGTEAFF
TGTGCCAGCAGTTTAGACAGGGGCACTGAAGCTTTCTTT
>TRBJ2-5|few|TRBV4-3|TRBD2
CASSQDRLAGQETQYF
TGCGCCAGCAGCCAAGATAGGCTAGCGGGCCAAGAGACCCAGTACTTC
>TRBJ2-7|.|TRBV5-5|TRBD1
CASSLAQGAYEQYF
TGTGCCAGCAGCTTGGCCCAGGGGGCATACGAGCAGTACTTC
>TRBJ1-2|.|TRBV2|.
CASSEERDYGHTF
TGTGCCAGCAGTGAAGAGAGGGACTATGGCCACACCTTC
>TRBJ1-3|.|TRBV18|.
CASSPPAVSGNTIYF
TGTGCCAGCTCACCACCGGCAGTCTCTGGAAACACCATATATTTT
>TRBJ1-2|.|TRBV7-9|.
CASSLEAVRNYGYTF
TGTGCCAGCAGCTTAGAGGCGGTTCGGAACTATGGCTACACCTTC
>TRBJ1-2|few|TRBV6-2/TRBV6-3|TRBD1
CASSVIGQGPYGYTF
TGTGCCAGCAGCGTAATAGGACAGGGCCCCTATGGCTACACCTTC
>TRBJ1-5|.|TRBV19|TRBD1
CASRTGPPSQPQHF
TGTGCCAGCCGGACAGGGCCCCCTTCTCAGCCCCAGCATTTT
>TRBJ2-1|.|TRBV6-4|TRBD2
CASSDGGGRNEQFF
TGTGCCAGCAGTGACGGCGGGGGGCGTAATGAGCAGTTCTTC
>TRBJ1-6|few|TRBV27|.
CASSFMGPSPLHF
TGTGCCAGCAGTTTTATGGGGCCCTCACCCCTCCACTTT
>TRBJ1-5|.|TRBV2|.
CASSGQSGNQPQHF
TGTGCCAGCAGTGGACAGTCGGGCAATCAGCCCCAGCATTTT
>TRBJ1-6|.|TRBV11-3|.
CASSLESRSPLHF
TGTGCCAGCAGCTTAGAGTCTCGGTCACCCCTCCACTTT
>TRBJ1-3|.|TRBV6-5|.
CASTGAGNTIYF
TGTGCCAGCACGGGTGCTGGAAACACCATATATTTT
>TRBJ2-2|.|TRBV6-5|.
CASAQPNTGELFF
TGTGCCAGCGCACAGCCCAACACCGGGGAGCTGTTTTTT
>TRBJ1-2|.|TRBV7-9|TRBD1
CASSTGTGVYGYTF
TGTGCCAGCAGTACCGGGACAGGGGTCTATGGCTACACCTTC
>TRBJ2-3|.|TRBV5-6|.
CASSLGGGGTDTQYF
TGTGCCAGCAGCTTGGGGGGCGGGGGCACAGATACGCAGTATTTT
>TRBJ1-1|few|TRBV19|TRBD1
CASSRTGASTEAFF
TGTGCCAGTAGTCGGACAGGGGCAAGCACTGAAGCTTTCTTT